This T cell receptor beta chain was profiled in a study of CD8 T cells in Susac syndrome. TEMRA cells underwent FACS enrichment and CD8+ and CD4+ T cells underwent negative isolation. RNA, at about 0.5 to 1 ug, was reverse transcribed with random hexamers. Amplification of TCR beta CDR3 across 54 Vbeta and 13 Jbeta was performed with immunoSEQ multiplex PCR. Via MiXCR, TCRdb re-called the immunoSEQ multiplex PCR reads, giving one row per CDR3 protein. The sample has around 130,000 distinct CDR3 sequences, roughly 80% seen once; the top ten hold 0.45% to 0.6%. Trimming left V 2 bases short and J 4 bases short, with 9 bases between. Germline CDR1 is MNHEY and CDR2 is SVGAGI. This CDR3 has 13 residues.

The receptor was isolated from a human donor with multiple sclerosis. V gene TRBV6-5 combines with J gene TRBJ2-7; D uncertain. The sequenced sample consisted of CD8+ T cells from PBMCs. As DNA, the CDR3 is TGTGCCAGCAGTTACAGTCCGAGGTACGAGCAGTACTTC. It yields the protein CASSYSPRYEQYF.